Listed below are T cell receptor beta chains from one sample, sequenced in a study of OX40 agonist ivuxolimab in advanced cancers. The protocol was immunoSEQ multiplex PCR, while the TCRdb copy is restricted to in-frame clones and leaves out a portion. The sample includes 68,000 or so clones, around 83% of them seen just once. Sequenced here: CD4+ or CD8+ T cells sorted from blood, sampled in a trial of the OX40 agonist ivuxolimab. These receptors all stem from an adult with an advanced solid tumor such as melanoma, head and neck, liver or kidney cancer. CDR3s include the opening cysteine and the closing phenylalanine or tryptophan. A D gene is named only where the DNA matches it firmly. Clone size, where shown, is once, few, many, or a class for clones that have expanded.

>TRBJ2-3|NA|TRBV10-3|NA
TGTGCCATCAGTGAGTTTATCGGGGGGCACGGAGATACGCAGTATTTT
CAISEFIGGHGDTQYF
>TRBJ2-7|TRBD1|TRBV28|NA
TGTGCCAGCAGCCCCCGGACAGGGAGGATGGTCGAGCAGTACTTC
CASSPRTGRMVEQYF
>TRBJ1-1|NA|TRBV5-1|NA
TGCGCCAGCAGCCCGGCCTCGTTGAACACTGAAGCTTTCTTT
CASSPASLNTEAFF
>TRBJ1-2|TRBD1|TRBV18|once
TGTGCCAGCCAGTTGGGACAGGGGCCTCTTAGCGGCTACACCTTC
CASQLGQGPLSGYTF
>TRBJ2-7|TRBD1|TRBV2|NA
TGTGCCAGCAGTCGACAGGGGTACGAGCAGTACTTC
CASSRQGYEQYF
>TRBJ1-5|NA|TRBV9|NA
TGTGCCAGCAGCGTAACAGGTGTCAATCAGCCCCAGCATTTT
CASSVTGVNQPQHF
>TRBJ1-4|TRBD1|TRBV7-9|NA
TGTGCCAGCAGCCCCGGGACAGGGGGCGCAAGGAATGAAAAACTGTTTTTT
CASSPGTGGARNEKLFF
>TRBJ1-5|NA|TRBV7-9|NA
TGTGCCAGTCGGAGGGAGGGCCAGCCCCAGCATTTT
CASRREGQPQHF
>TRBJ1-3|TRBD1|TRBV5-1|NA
TGCGCCAGCAGAGGACAGGGGGCTCCTGGAAACACCATATATTTT
CASRGQGAPGNTIYF
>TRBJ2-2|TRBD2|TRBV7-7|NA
TGTGCCAGCAGCGCTAGCGGCGGCTCGAACACCGGGGAGCTGTTTTTT
CASSASGGSNTGELFF
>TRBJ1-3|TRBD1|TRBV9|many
TGTGCCAGCAGCACGACAGGGAGCTCTGGAAACACCATATATTTT
CASSTTGSSGNTIYF
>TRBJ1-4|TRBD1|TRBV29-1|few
TGCAGCGTTGTTGGGACAGGGAATGAAAAACTGTTTTTT
CSVVGTGNEKLFF
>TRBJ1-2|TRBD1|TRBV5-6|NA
TGTGCCAGCAGCTTAACAGGGGTCCCAGCTGGCACCTTC
CASSLTGVPAGTF
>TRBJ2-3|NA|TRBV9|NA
TGTGCCAGCAGCGTAGAGGAGGGTACGCAGTATTTT
CASSVEEGTQYF
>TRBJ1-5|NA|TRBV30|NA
TGTGCCTGGAGCAGGAGAGGGGTAGGGGTGGGACAGCCCCAGCATTTT
CAWSRRGVGVGQPQHF
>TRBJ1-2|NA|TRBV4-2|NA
TGTGCCAGCAGCCAAGTAGGAGACTATGGCTACACCTTC
CASSQVGDYGYTF
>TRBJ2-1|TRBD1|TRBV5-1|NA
TGCGCCAGCAGCTTGACAGGGGGCGCTTGGAATGAGCAGTTCTTC
CASSLTGGAWNEQFF
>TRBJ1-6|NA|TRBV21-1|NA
TGTGCCAGCAGCAATTTTCAAGGGAGAACTTATAATTCACCCCTCCACTTT
CASSNFQGRTYNSPLHF
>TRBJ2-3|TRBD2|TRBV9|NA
TGTGCCAGCAGCTTCGGACTAGCGGGGGGGATGGATACGCAGTATTTT
CASSFGLAGGMDTQYF
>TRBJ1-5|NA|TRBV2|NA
TGTGCCAGCAGCCGTGACACTAGCAATCAGCCCCAGCATTTT
CASSRDTSNQPQHF
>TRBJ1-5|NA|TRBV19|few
TGTGCCAGTACCTCCGGGCTCAGCAATCAGCCCCAGCATTTT
CASTSGLSNQPQHF
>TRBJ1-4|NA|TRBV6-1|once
TGTGCCAGCAGGGAAAAACAGGGTACTAATGAAAAACTGTTTTTT
CASREKQGTNEKLFF
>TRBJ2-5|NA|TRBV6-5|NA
TGTGCCAGCATTGTGGGGGAGACCCAGTACTTC
CASIVGETQYF
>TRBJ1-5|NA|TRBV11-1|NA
TGTGCCAGCAGCTTAGGCACCCAGCAACCCCAGCATTTT
CASSLGTQQPQHF
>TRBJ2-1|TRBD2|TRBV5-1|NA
TGCGCCAGCAGCTTGGCCGGGACTAGGCACAATGAGCAGTTCTTC
CASSLAGTRHNEQFF
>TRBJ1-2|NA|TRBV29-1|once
TGCAGCGTCGAAACAGGAGCTAACTATGGCTACACCTTC
CSVETGANYGYTF